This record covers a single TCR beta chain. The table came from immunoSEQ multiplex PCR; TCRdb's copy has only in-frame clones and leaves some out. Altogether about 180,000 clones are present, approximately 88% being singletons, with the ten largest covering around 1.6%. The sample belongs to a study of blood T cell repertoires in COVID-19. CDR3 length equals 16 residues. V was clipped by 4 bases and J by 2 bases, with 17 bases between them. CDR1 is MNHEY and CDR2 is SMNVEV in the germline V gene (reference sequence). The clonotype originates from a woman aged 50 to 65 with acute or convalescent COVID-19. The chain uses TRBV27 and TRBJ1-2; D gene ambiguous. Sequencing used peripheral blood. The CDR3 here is CASSSILSGRNYGYTF. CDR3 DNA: TGTGCCAGCAGTTCGATTCTCAGCGGAAGGAACTATGGCTACACCTTC.